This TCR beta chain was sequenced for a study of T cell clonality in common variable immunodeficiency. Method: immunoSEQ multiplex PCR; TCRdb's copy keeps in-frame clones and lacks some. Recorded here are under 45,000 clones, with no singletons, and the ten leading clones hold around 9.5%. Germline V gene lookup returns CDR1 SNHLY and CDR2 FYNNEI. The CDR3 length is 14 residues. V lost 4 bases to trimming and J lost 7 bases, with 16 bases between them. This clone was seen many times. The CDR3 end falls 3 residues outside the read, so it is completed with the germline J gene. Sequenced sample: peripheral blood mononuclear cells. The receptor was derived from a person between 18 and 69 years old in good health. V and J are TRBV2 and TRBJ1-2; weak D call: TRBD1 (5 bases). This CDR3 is CASSGTGASGGYTF. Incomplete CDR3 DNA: TGTGCCAGCAGTGGCACAGGTGCCTCGGGTGGC.